These 26 T cell receptor beta chains originate from one sample sequenced in a study of T-cell memory formation after mild COVID-19 (dated by TCRdb to the early 2020s). Libraries were made using 5' RACE. TCRdb records Illumina NovaSeq 6000 as the sequencer. TCRdb applied fastp at Q25 and MiXCR to the public reads, then kept only in-frame beta chains. Duplicate CDR3 protein sequences are folded into a single record with the most common DNA and genes. In this sample the table shows under 300,000 distinct CDR3 sequences, roughly 18% of which occur a single time. The ten largest clones capture roughly 24% of the sample. The specimen sequenced was PBMCs or a T cell subset sorted from them (not recorded which). The receptor source for this set is a man between 18 and 35 years old who had mild COVID-19 (a few samples of this study predate the infection). The sample titles of this study are shuffled in the database, so cell type and time point are left out; the donor was told from shared clones.

The chain's CDR3 is CSAARRNEKLFF. CDR3 nucleotide sequence: TGCAGTGCTGCCCGCCGAAATGAAAAACTGTTTTTT. The chain recombines TRBV20-1 with TRBJ1-4, with unresolved D. V shed 5 bases and J shed 5 bases, with 9 bases lying between them. Looked up from germline, CDR1 is DFQATT and CDR2 is SNEGSKA (reference sequence). The CDR3 length is 12 residues.

This clonotype was counted only a few times. V usage is TRBV12-3 or TRBV12-4 and J usage is TRBJ1-1; D remains ambiguous. V was shortened by 3 bases and J by 2 bases, with 13 bases between the two germline ends. This CDR3 comprises 15 residues. CDR3 DNA sequence: TGTGCCAGCAGTTTGCCTGAGGGAGAAAACACTGAAGCTTTCTTT. Its protein product is CASSLPEGENTEAFF.

This clonotype was recorded a few times. J is TRBJ2-5 and V is TRBV6-2 or TRBV6-3; no definite D call. This CDR3 spans 13 amino acids. V was cut by 5 bases and J by 5 bases, with 12 bases left in between. Germline CDR1 MNHEY, CDR2 SVGEGT. The CDR3 DNA reads TGTGCCAGCAGTCAGCCCCCTACGGAGACCCAGTACTTC. It is translated as CASSQPPTETQYF.

The table lists this clonotype with many counts. This chain joins TRBV4-1 and TRBJ2-1, with a tentative D call TRBD1 (6 bases). The CDR3 is 18 amino acids. V dropped 1 base and J dropped 0 bases, with 16 bases sitting between them. Germline V gene sequence: CDR1 MGHRA, CDR2 YSYEKL. The CDR3 sequence: CASSQGGRRGASYNEQFF. The CDR3 DNA follows: TGCGCCAGCAGCCAAGGGGGGCGAAGGGGAGCCTCCTACAATGAGCAGTTCTTC.

This clonotype came up a few times. The V and J genes are TRBV6-2 or TRBV6-3 and TRBJ2-1; no reliable D call. CDR1 and CDR2 from the germline V gene are MNHEY and SVGEGT. V was shortened by 6 bases and J by 8 bases, with 11 bases between the two germline ends. The CDR3 is 12 residues long. The DNA for the CDR3 is TGTGCCAGCAGCATGAGAGGAGATGAGCAGTTCTTC. Translating gives CASSMRGDEQFF.

This clonotype was counted a few times. The gene calls are TRBV7-3 and TRBJ2-5; 8 bases agree with TRBD2. V trimming: 6 bases; J trimming: 4 bases; junction bases outside the gene matches: 13. Germline CDR1 reads SGHTA; CDR2 reads FQGTGA. The CDR3 covers 16 residues. CDR3 residues: CASSPGGEDERETQYF. DNA of the CDR3: TGTGCCAGCAGTCCGGGGGGGGAAGACGAACGAGAGACCCAGTACTTC.

The chain carries TRBV7-9 and TRBJ1-1, with TRBD1 matching over 7 bases. The V segment lost 7 bases and the J segment 5 bases; nucleotides outside the gene matches: 10. Per the germline V gene, CDR1 is SEHNR and CDR2 is FQNEAQ (reference sequence). CDR3 length equals 14 residues. The DNA of the CDR3 is TGTGCCAGCACACCTTCGACAGGGCTGACTGAAGCTTTCTTT. Translating gives CASTPSTGLTEAFF.

This clonotype was recorded a few times. V and J are TRBV5-6 and TRBJ2-3; 7 bases fit TRBD2. CDR1 SGHDT and CDR2 YYEEEE come from the germline V gene. This CDR3 region has 17 residues. Losses at the gene ends were 3 bases for V and 1 base for J; bases not matched to a gene: 11. As DNA, the CDR3 is TGTGCCAGCAGCTCCTCGGGGGAGGGGCACGGCACAGATACGCAGTATTTT. Protein product: CASSSSGEGHGTDTQYF.

A few counts support this clonotype. The J gene is TRBJ2-5, the V gene TRBV12-3 or TRBV12-4; TRBD1 aligns across 10 bases. Losses at the gene ends were 3 bases for V and 5 bases for J; bases not matched to a gene: 6. The CDR3 extends over 15 amino acids. Here the CDR3 DNA reads TGTGCCAGCAGTTTCTCGACAGGGGGCGGGGAGACCCAGTACTTC. This gives the protein CASSFSTGGGETQYF.

This clonotype has more than one count but fewer than ten. The gene calls are TRBV6-2 or TRBV6-3 and TRBJ2-1; a weak D match, TRBD1 (6 bases). Germline V gives CDR1 MNHEY, CDR2 SVGEGT. This CDR3 has 14 residues. The V gene lost 4 bases and the J gene lost 3 bases, with 10 bases spanning the gap. In DNA, the CDR3 is TGTGCCAGCAGTTTCCCGACAGGCTACAATGAGCAGTTCTTC. It codes for CASSFPTGYNEQFF.

This clonotype was picked up a small number of times. The rearrangement links TRBV5-1 to TRBJ2-7, with TRBD2 identical over 7 bases. CDR3 length: 14 amino acids. From germline, CDR1 is SGHRS and CDR2 YFSETQ. V shed 4 bases, J shed 7 bases, and the junction held 11 bases outside the gene matches. This CDR3 reads CASSGAGPREEQYF. CDR3 sequence (DNA): TGCGCCAGCAGCGGAGCGGGGCCTCGGGAGGAGCAGTACTTC.

Only a few counts were recorded for this clonotype. V is TRBV4-2 and J is TRBJ1-5; 9 bases agree with TRBD1. V shed 3 bases, J shed 6 bases, and the junction held 6 bases outside the gene matches. The CDR3 runs 15 residues. The germline V gene encodes CDR1 LGHNA and CDR2 YNFKEQ. DNA for the CDR3: TGTGCCAGCAGCCAGGCCGGGACAGGGAGTCAGCCCCAGCATTTT. It yields the protein CASSQAGTGSQPQHF.

This clonotype was picked up a small number of times. This chain uses TRBV3-1 with TRBJ2-5, with no clear D. The CDR3 extends over 14 amino acids. Trimming shortened V by 4 bases and J by 0 bases, and 9 bases separated the two germline ends. CDR1 and CDR2 (germline): LGHDT, YNNKEL (reference sequence). CDR3 loop: CASSPTAYQETQYF. The CDR3 coding sequence is TGTGCCAGCAGCCCAACAGCGTACCAAGAGACCCAGTACTTC.

In its sample, this clonotype was seen many times. The rearrangement joins TRBV5-1 to TRBJ2-2; D call uncertain. Germline V gene sequence: CDR1 SGHRS, CDR2 YFSETQ. The CDR3 is 11 amino acids. V shed 3 bases and J shed 7 bases, with 4 bases lying between them. The CDR3 region has the DNA TGCGCCAGCAGCTCGGGCGGGGAGCTGTTTTTT. Its protein is CASSSGGELFF.

This clonotype was seen only once. V is TRBV5-4 and J is TRBJ2-2; 9 nucleotides line up with TRBD2. The length of the CDR3 is 17 residues. Germline V gene data show CDR1 as SGHNT and CDR2 as YYREEE (reference sequence). Trimming took 4 bases from V and 1 from J; bases not matched to a gene: 8. The CDR3 here is CASSRVLAGRNTGELFF. In DNA, the CDR3 is TGTGCCAGCAGCCGAGTTCTAGCGGGGAGGAACACCGGGGAGCTGTTTTTT.

This clonotype occurred a few times. J is TRBJ1-1 and V is TRBV2, with TRBD1 as a possible D gene (6 bases). CDR3 size: 13 residues. V was clipped by 8 bases and J by 4 bases, with 14 bases between them. Germline values: CDR1 SNHLY, CDR2 FYNNEI. The CDR3 bases are TGTGCCAGCTCGGGGGCGCGTGTCACTGAAGCTTTCTTT. This sequence encodes CASSGARVTEAFF. The variable domain in full, completed from reference TRBV2 and TRBJ1-1, reads EPEVTQTPSHQVTQMGQEVILRCVPISNHLYFYWYRQILGQKVEFLVSFYNNEISEKSEIFDDQFSVERPDGSNFTLKIRSTKLEDSAMYFCASSGARVTEAFFGQGTRLTVV.

This clonotype was observed a handful of times. The J gene is TRBJ2-7, the V gene TRBV25-1, with a weak D call TRBD1 (6 bases). In germline, CDR1 is MGHDK, CDR2 SYGVNS. Trimming removed 4 bases at V and 4 bases at J, with 20 bases between. CDR3 size: 16 residues. CDR3 residues: CASSGTSGAPGYEQYF. In DNA form, the CDR3 reads TGTGCCAGCAGTGGTACCTCAGGGGCCCCGGGGTACGAGCAGTACTTC.

This clonotype has only a few counts. This chain joins TRBV5-1 and TRBJ1-6, with D hard to call. The CDR3 spans 14 residues. The germline V gene encodes CDR1 SGHRS and CDR2 YFSETQ. V was pared by 0 bases and J by 8 bases, with 9 bases between. The CDR3 region is CASSLGGVDSPLHF. In DNA form, the CDR3 reads TGCGCCAGCAGCTTGGGAGGAGTCGATTCACCCCTCCACTTT.

The chain has TRBV14 and TRBJ1-2, with TRBD1 as a possible D gene (6 bases). The CDR3 spans 14 residues. Germline values: CDR1 SGHDN, CDR2 FVKESK. Trimming stripped 1 base from V and 5 bases from J, with 11 bases between. This CDR3 reads CASSQGQGTYGYTF. The DNA of the CDR3 is TGTGCCAGCAGCCAAGGGCAGGGGACATATGGCTACACCTTC.

Comments on this clonotype: The germline gene is not matched at one end of the junction; a read error may be the cause. The chain recombines TRBV20-1 with TRBJ2-4; TRBD2 aligns across 7 bases. Per the germline V gene, CDR1 is DFQATT and CDR2 is SNEGSKA (reference sequence). The CDR3 length is 12 residues. CDR3 in DNA: TGCAGTGCTAGTCGGCGGGGGACCCCGAGGGACTTC. Amino acid sequence: CSASRRGTPRDF.

This clonotype was seen at least ten times. The rearrangement uses TRBV6-2 or TRBV6-3 and TRBJ2-5, with 11 bases fitting TRBD2. CDR3 length: 17 residues. The V gene end was trimmed by 0 bases and the J gene end by 4 bases; junction bases not matched to a gene: 7. Germline-derived CDR1 and CDR2 are MNHEY and SVGEGT. CDR3 in amino acids: CASSYSETSGVLETQYF. The CDR3 DNA is TGTGCCAGCAGTTACTCGGAGACTAGCGGGGTTTTAGAGACCCAGTACTTC.

The chain has TRBV20-1 and TRBJ1-2, with D uncertain. Trimming cost V 4 bases and J 0 bases, with 6 bases left between them. CDR3 size: 12 residues. CDR1 and CDR2 (germline): DFQATT, SNEGSKA (reference sequence). This CDR3 reads CSATSANYGYTF. As DNA, the CDR3 is TGCAGTGCTACGTCAGCTAACTATGGCTACACCTTC.

The V gene is TRBV19, the J gene TRBJ2-7; maybe TRBD1 (6 bases). This CDR3 contains 15 residues. Trimming removed 4 bases at V and 2 bases at J, with 15 bases between. Germline CDR1 and CDR2: LNHDA and SQIVND (reference sequence). CDR3: CASSRTGTTTYEQYF. CDR3 nucleotide sequence: TGTGCCAGTAGTAGAACCGGGACAACTACCTACGAGCAGTACTTC. The variable domain in full, with the rest retrieved from reference TRBV19 and TRBJ2-7, is DGGITQSPKYLFRKEGQNVTLSCEQNLNHDAMYWYRQDPGQGLRLIYYSQIVNDFQKGDIAEGYSVSREKKESFPLTVTSAQKNPTAFYLCASSRTGTTTYEQYFGPGTRLTVT.

This clonotype appeared a few times. This chain uses TRBV4-3 with TRBJ2-7; 13 nucleotides agree with TRBD2. The CDR3 extends over 16 amino acids. The germline V gene has CDR1 LGHNA and CDR2 YSLEER. With V trimmed by 5 bases and J by 3 bases, 7 bases remained unmatched. The chain's CDR3 is CASSKTGTSGDYEQYF. The CDR3 DNA sequence: TGCGCCAGCAGCAAAACCGGGACTAGCGGGGACTACGAGCAGTACTTC.

The V gene is TRBV5-5, the J gene TRBJ2-7, with D possibly matching TRBD1 (7 bases). The CDR3 totals 15 residues. V was trimmed by 4 bases and J by 6 bases, leaving 20 bases between them. Germline V gene lookup returns CDR1 SGHKS and CDR2 YYEKEE (reference sequence). The CDR3 sequence: CASSRAPGGRTEQYV. In DNA, the CDR3 is TGTGCCAGCAGCAGAGCTCCAGGGGGGCGGACCGAGCAGTACGTC.

This clonotype has only a few counts. J is TRBJ2-3 and V is TRBV10-3; the D gene is possibly TRBD1 (5 bases). Between the trimmed V and J ends, which lost 6 bases and 5 bases, there was a span of 15 bases. The germline V gene has CDR1 ENHRY and CDR2 SYGVKD. The CDR3 runs 14 residues. CDR3 coding DNA: TGTGCCATCAGCGTCGGAAGGCAGGGAGATACGCAGTATTTT. Translating it yields CAISVGRQGDTQYF.